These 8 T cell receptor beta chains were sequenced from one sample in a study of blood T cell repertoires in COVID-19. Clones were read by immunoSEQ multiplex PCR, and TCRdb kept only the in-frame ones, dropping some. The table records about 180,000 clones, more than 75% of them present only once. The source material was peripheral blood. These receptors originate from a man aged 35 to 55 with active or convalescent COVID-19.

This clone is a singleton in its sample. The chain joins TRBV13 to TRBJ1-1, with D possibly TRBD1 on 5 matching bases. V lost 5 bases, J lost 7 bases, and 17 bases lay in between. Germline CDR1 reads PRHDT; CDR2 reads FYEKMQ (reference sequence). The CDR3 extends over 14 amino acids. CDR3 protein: CASSPPAGAGEAFF. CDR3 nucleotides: TGTGCCAGCAGCCCTCCTGCTGGGGCCGGTGAAGCTTTCTTT.

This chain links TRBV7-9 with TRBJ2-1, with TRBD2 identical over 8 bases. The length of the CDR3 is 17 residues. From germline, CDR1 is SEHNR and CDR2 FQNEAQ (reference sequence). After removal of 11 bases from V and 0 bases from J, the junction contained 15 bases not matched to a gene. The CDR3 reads CADPEGSGESSYNEQFF. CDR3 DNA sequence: TGTGCCGACCCAGAGGGTAGCGGGGAGAGCTCCTACAATGAGCAGTTCTTC.

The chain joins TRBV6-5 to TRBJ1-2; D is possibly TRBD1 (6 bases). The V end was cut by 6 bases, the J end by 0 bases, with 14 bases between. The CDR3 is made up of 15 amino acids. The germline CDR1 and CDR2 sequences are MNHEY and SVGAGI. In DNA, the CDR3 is TGTGCCAGCAGAAGGCGACAGGCGGCTAACTATGGCTACACCTTC. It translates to CASRRRQAANYGYTF.

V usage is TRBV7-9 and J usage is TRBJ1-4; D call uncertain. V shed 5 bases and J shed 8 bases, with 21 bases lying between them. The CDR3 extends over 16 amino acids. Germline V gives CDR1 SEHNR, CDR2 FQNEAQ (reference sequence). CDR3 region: CASSGLVTGRWEKLFF. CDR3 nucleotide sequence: TGTGCCAGCAGCGGACTTGTGACCGGACGGTGGGAAAAACTGTTTTTT.

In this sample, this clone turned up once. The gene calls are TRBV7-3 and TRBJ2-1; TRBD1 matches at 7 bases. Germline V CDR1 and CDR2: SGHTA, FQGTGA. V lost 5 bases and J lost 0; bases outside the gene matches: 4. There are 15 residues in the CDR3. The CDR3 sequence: CASSPDRFSYNEQFF. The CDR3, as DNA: TGTGCCAGCAGCCCGGACAGGTTCTCCTACAATGAGCAGTTCTTC.

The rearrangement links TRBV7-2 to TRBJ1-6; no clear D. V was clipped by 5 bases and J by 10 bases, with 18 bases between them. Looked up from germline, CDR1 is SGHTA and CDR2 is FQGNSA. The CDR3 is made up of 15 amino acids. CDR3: CASSPAAGKRSPLHF. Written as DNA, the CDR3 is TGTGCCAGCAGCCCCGCGGCGGGGAAAAGGTCACCCCTCCACTTT.

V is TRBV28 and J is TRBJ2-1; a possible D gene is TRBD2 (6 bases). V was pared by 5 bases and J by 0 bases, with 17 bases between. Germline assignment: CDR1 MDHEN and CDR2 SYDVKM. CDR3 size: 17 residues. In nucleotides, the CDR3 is TGTGCCAGCAGTGGGAGGCGGTGGGACCGCTCCTACAATGAGCAGTTCTTC. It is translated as CASSGRRWDRSYNEQFF.

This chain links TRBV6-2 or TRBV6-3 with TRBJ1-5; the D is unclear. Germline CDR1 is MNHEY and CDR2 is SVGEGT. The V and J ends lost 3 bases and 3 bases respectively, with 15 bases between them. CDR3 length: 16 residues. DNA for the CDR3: TGTGCCAGCAGTTATGGGCCCGCCGCTTACAATCAGCCCCAGCATTTT. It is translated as CASSYGPAAYNQPQHF.